Shown below are 5 T cell receptor beta chains from a single sample sequenced in a study of blood T cell repertoires in COVID-19. The protocol was immunoSEQ multiplex PCR, while the TCRdb copy is restricted to in-frame clones and leaves out a portion. The sample carries around 250,000 clones, 75% to 90% recorded once. Sequencing was performed on peripheral blood. The source is a human donor in a cohort sampled during active COVID-19.

This chain joins TRBV2 and TRBJ2-5; the match to TRBD1 covers 9 bases. The CDR3 runs to 15 residues. Germline V CDR1 and CDR2: SNHLY, FYNNEI. V dropped 6 bases and J dropped 4; count of bases not matched to a gene: 9. CDR3 bases: TGTGCCAGCAGGAAGGACAGGGGCAAAGGAGAGACCCAGTACTTC. Its protein is CASRKDRGKGETQYF.

The gene calls are TRBV7-9 and TRBJ1-5; D uncertain. V was cut by 1 base and J by 4 bases, with 8 bases left in between. The CDR3 is 14 amino acids. From germline, CDR1 is SEHNR and CDR2 FQNEAQ (reference sequence). CDR3 in DNA: TGTGCCAGCAGCTTAGGTGAGCTAAATCAGCCCCAGCATTTT. It yields the protein CASSLGELNQPQHF.

V gene TRBV7-8 combines with J gene TRBJ1-5; D is ambiguous. From germline, CDR1 is SGHVS and CDR2 FQNEAQ. The CDR3 runs 16 residues. V shed 4 bases and J shed 5 bases, with 18 bases lying between them. The DNA of the CDR3 is TGTGCCAGCAGCTCCCGGAGACGCGAGAAGTATCAGCCCCAGCATTTT. Amino acids: CASSSRRREKYQPQHF.

The chain joins TRBV13 to TRBJ2-7; D might be TRBD2 (6 bases). The CDR3 runs 14 residues. Germline assignment: CDR1 PRHDT and CDR2 FYEKMQ (reference sequence). V lost 5 bases, J lost 1 base, and 12 bases lay in between. This CDR3 reads CASSPRLVSYEQYF. The CDR3 coding sequence is TGTGCCAGCAGCCCCAGACTAGTATCCTACGAGCAGTACTTC.

V is TRBV5-1 and J is TRBJ1-1, with D tentatively TRBD1 (5 bases). V was clipped by 4 bases and J by 2 bases, with 12 bases between them. Germline V gene lookup returns CDR1 SGHRS and CDR2 YFSETQ. The length of the CDR3 is 14 residues. The CDR3 DNA is TGCGCCAGCAGCCCGGGGGACTACAACACTGAAGCTTTCTTT. It encodes CASSPGDYNTEAFF. Filled out from reference TRBV5-1 and TRBJ1-1, the complete variable domain reads KAGVTQTPRYLIKTRGQQVTLSCSPISGHRSVSWYQQTPGQGLQFLFEYFSETQRNKGNFPGRFSGRQFSNSRSEMNVSTLELGDSALYLCASSPGDYNTEAFFGQGTRLTVV.